The 27 T cell receptor beta chains reported below all come from one sample, sequenced in a study of blood T cells in healthy people across ages. Through a sample-barcoded 5' primer and a J-beta primer mix, a second PCR was run for roughly 7 to 12 cycles. TCRdb independently ran MiXCR on the 5' RACE reads; one entry per CDR3 protein. This table holds approximately 800,000 distinct CDR3 sequences, 55% to 65% found once. The sample comprised blood. Receptors were obtained from a young man in good health.

With regard to this clonotype: One end of the junction fails to match germline, which may point to a read error. This rearrangement joins TRBV28 to TRBJ1-2; TRBD1 is a possible D gene (6 bases). Germline values: CDR1 MDHEN, CDR2 SYDVKM. This CDR3 has 14 residues. DNA of the CDR3: TGTGTCAGCAGCCTGACCCGGGACATCTATGGCTACACCTTC. Translation: CVSSLTRDIYGYTF.

This sequence joins TRBV11-3 and TRBJ2-1; D gene ambiguous. V lost 2 bases, J lost 5 bases, and 10 bases lay in between. CDR1 SGHNT and CDR2 YENEEA come from the germline V gene. This CDR3 comprises 14 residues. This chain's CDR3 is CASSLNNLDNEQFF. Here the CDR3 DNA reads TGTGCCAGCAGCTTAAACAATCTGGACAATGAGCAGTTCTTC.

In nucleotides, the CDR3 is TGTGCCAGCAGCTTACCCGGCGGGGGGGCGACTGAAGCTTTCTTT. It codes for CASSLPGGGATEAFF. This chain connects TRBV7-9 to TRBJ1-1; possible D gene TRBD1, 6 bases. Trimming left V 2 bases short and J 5 bases short, with 15 bases between. CDR3 length: 15 residues. Germline assignment: CDR1 SEHNR and CDR2 FQNEAQ (reference sequence).

The rearrangement links TRBV12-5 to TRBJ1-2, with 11 bases identical to TRBD1. Germline CDR1 LGHNT, CDR2 FRNRAP. Losses at the gene ends were 0 bases for V and 3 bases for J; bases not matched to a gene: 9. The CDR3 loop spans 18 amino acids. The CDR3 nucleotides read TGTGCTAGTGGTTTGGTAGGCCCCGGACAGGGGGCGGACTATGGCTACACCTTC. The encoded protein is CASGLVGPGQGADYGYTF.

The J gene is TRBJ1-1, the V gene TRBV7-8; perhaps TRBD1 as D (5 bases). Germline CDR1 SGHVS, CDR2 FQNEAQ. This CDR3 has 16 residues. Deletions cut 1 base from V and 4 bases from J, with 16 bases between. The CDR3 coding sequence is TGTGCCAGCAGCTTAGATGGGAAAGGGGCTGGCACTGAAGCTTTCTTT. This gives the protein CASSLDGKGAGTEAFF.

The chain couples TRBV10-3 to TRBJ1-6, with D unresolved. This CDR3 has 14 residues. Trimming took 5 bases from V and 5 from J, leaving 10 bases between them. Germline CDR1 is ENHRY and CDR2 is SYGVKD. CDR3 region: CAISLANDNSPLHF. In nucleotides, the CDR3 is TGTGCCATCAGTCTCGCCAATGATAATTCACCCCTCCACTTT.

The chain links TRBV12-3 or TRBV12-4 to TRBJ1-1, with 8 positions matching TRBD1. The trim removed 6 bases at V and 10 bases at J, leaving 10 bases unmatched. This CDR3 contains 13 residues. The CDR3 region is CASRRTGLYRAFF. CDR3 sequence (DNA): TGTGCCAGCAGACGGACAGGGCTCTATCGAGCTTTCTTT.

This clonotype was found once. The V and J genes are TRBV11-3 and TRBJ2-5, with D maybe TRBD2 (6 bases). The CDR3 sequence is 14 residues long. Germline CDR1 is SGHNT and CDR2 is YENEEA. Trimming shortened V by 1 base and J by 5 bases, and 11 bases separated the two germline ends. This CDR3 reads CASSLGPRDETQYF. The DNA of the CDR3 is TGTGCCAGCAGCTTAGGGCCGCGGGATGAGACCCAGTACTTC. Variable domain in full (rest from reference TRBV11-3 and TRBJ2-5): EAGVVQSPRYKIIEKKQPVAFWCNPISGHNTLYWYLQNLGQGPELLIRYENEEAVDDSQLPKDRFSAERLKGVDSTLKIQPAELGDSAVYLCASSLGPRDETQYFGPGTRLLVL.

The gene calls are TRBV20-1 and TRBJ2-7; D possibly corresponds to TRBD1 (6 bases). Germline V gene sequence: CDR1 DFQATT, CDR2 SNEGSKA (reference sequence). V was clipped by 4 bases and J by 0 bases, with 10 bases between them. The CDR3 contains 13 residues. The CDR3 reads CSAKTGISYEQYF. The CDR3 DNA reads TGCAGTGCTAAAACAGGGATCTCCTACGAGCAGTACTTC.

J is TRBJ2-5 and V is TRBV7-8; TRBD1 or TRBD2 may be the D gene (5 bases each). Looked up from germline, CDR1 is SGHVS and CDR2 is FQNEAQ. This CDR3 region has 15 residues. Between the trimmed V and J ends, which lost 2 bases and 2 bases, there was a span of 12 bases. The CDR3 region has the DNA TGTGCCAGCAGCTTAACGACGGGACCACAAGAGACCCAGTACTTC. Translating it yields CASSLTTGPQETQYF.

The chain recombines TRBV7-6 with TRBJ2-5, with D possibly being TRBD2 (5 bases). The germline CDR1 and CDR2 sequences are SGHVS and FNYEAQ. The CDR3 has 14 amino acids. V gave up 6 bases and J gave up 0 bases, with 11 bases separating them. CDR3 coding DNA: TGTGCCAGCAGTCCCGGGGAGTACCAAGAGACCCAGTACTTC. Its translation is CASSPGEYQETQYF.

The V gene is TRBV7-2, the J gene TRBJ1-5; D not certain. The germline V gene has CDR1 SGHTA and CDR2 FQGNSA. With 0 bases removed from V and 9 bases from J, the gap between germline ends came to 9 bases. The CDR3 is 13 residues long. In DNA form, the CDR3 reads TGTGCCAGCAGCTTAGCGACACGAAGGCCCCAGCATTTT. Translating gives CASSLATRRPQHF.

The V call is TRBV2, the J call TRBJ2-3, with 9 positions matching TRBD2. V gave up 2 bases and J gave up 2 bases; unmatched junction bases: 2. Germline V gene lookup returns CDR1 SNHLY and CDR2 FYNNEI. There are 15 residues in the CDR3. CDR3 region: CASSERLADTDTQYF. The CDR3 nucleotides are TGTGCCAGCAGTGAAAGACTAGCGGACACAGATACGCAGTATTTT.

This clonotype was found once. The genes are TRBV20-1 and TRBJ2-4; TRBD1 matches at 7 bases. The germline V gene encodes CDR1 DFQATT and CDR2 SNEGSKA (reference sequence). The CDR3 runs to 13 residues. V shed 6 bases, J shed 13 bases, and the junction held 15 bases outside the gene matches. The CDR3 is CSARVEGAHRQYF. The CDR3 nucleotides read TGCAGTGCCCGAGTCGAGGGGGCGCATCGGCAGTACTTC.

This clonotype was seen a handful of times. The CDR3 DNA sequence: TGCGCCAGCAGCTATGTGGGCCTAGAGCAGTTCTTC. Its translation: CASSYVGLEQFF. J is TRBJ2-1 and V is TRBV5-1, with D hard to call. Trimming cost V 3 bases and J 10 bases, with 11 bases left between them. CDR1 SGHRS and CDR2 YFSETQ come from the germline V gene. The CDR3 consists of 12 residues.

The rearrangement uses TRBV7-9 and TRBJ2-7, with unresolved D. Trimming took 2 bases from V and 0 from J, leaving 8 bases between them. The germline V gene encodes CDR1 SEHNR and CDR2 FQNEAQ (reference sequence). CDR3 size: 14 residues. The CDR3 sequence: CASSLRVGSYEQYF. CDR3 coding DNA: TGTGCCAGCAGCTTACGGGTGGGCTCCTACGAGCAGTACTTC.

The chain combines TRBV7-2 with TRBJ2-3, with 9 bases aligning to TRBD2. Per the germline V gene, CDR1 is SGHTA and CDR2 is FQGNSA. V was clipped by 1 base and J by 10 bases; unmatched bases: 12. The CDR3 contains 16 residues. The CDR3 region is CASSLVGRGGVDAQYF. CDR3 DNA: TGTGCCAGCAGCTTAGTCGGGCGGGGGGGCGTTGATGCGCAGTATTTT. The whole variable domain, filled in from reference TRBV7-2 and TRBJ2-3, reads GAGVSQSPSNKVTEKGKDVELRCDPISGHTALYWYRQSLGQGLEFLIYFQGNSAPDKSGLPSDRFSAERTGGSVSTLTIQRTQQEDSAVYLCASSLVGRGGVDAQYFGPGTRLTVL.

This chain joins TRBV4-3 and TRBJ2-4, with 7 nucleotides matching TRBD2. The length of the CDR3 is 16 residues. J gave up 13 bases and V 1 base, and 16 bases lay outside the gene matches. Germline loops: CDR1 LGHNA, CDR2 YSLEER. The CDR3 spells CASSQAAGYLAREQYF. The CDR3 DNA reads as TGCGCCAGCAGCCAAGCAGCGGGGTACCTCGCCCGGGAGCAGTACTTC.

The chain uses TRBV7-3 and TRBJ2-3; the match to TRBD2 covers 12 bases. The CDR3 is made up of 17 amino acids. V trimming: 5 bases; J trimming: 2 bases; junction bases outside the gene matches: 8. The germline V gene has CDR1 SGHTA and CDR2 FQGTGA. DNA for the CDR3: TGTGCCAGCAGCCATTCCCCTAGCGGGGGGGCCACAGATACGCAGTATTTT. The encoded protein is CASSHSPSGGATDTQYF. The whole variable domain, filled in from reference TRBV7-3 and TRBJ2-3, reads GAGVSQTPSNKVTEKGKYVELRCDPISGHTALYWYRQSLGQGPEFLIYFQGTGAADDSGLPNDRFFAVRPEGSVSTLKIQRTERGDSAVYLCASSHSPSGGATDTQYFGPGTRLTVL.

This clonotype was seen a handful of times. This chain links TRBV28 with TRBJ2-7; no clear D. CDR1 is MDHEN, CDR2 SYDVKM, per germline. Trimming took off 2 bases at V and 2 bases at J, with 10 bases between the two ends. This CDR3 region has 14 residues. The CDR3 region is CASSLEQETYEQYF. The CDR3 bases are TGTGCCAGCAGTTTAGAGCAGGAAACCTACGAGCAGTACTTC.

V gene TRBV20-1 combines with J gene TRBJ2-7, with 9 bases fitting TRBD2. The CDR3 length is 18 residues. The germline V gene has CDR1 DFQATT and CDR2 SNEGSKA (reference sequence). J was trimmed by 0 bases and V by 5 bases; bases with no gene match: 17. CDR3 protein: CSAGYSGGLYLSSYEQYF. CDR3 nucleotide sequence: TGCAGTGCTGGATATAGCGGGGGCCTTTACCTTAGCTCCTACGAGCAGTACTTC.

There are many counts of this clonotype. This chain connects TRBV9 to TRBJ1-1, with TRBD1 as a possible D gene (6 bases). This CDR3 region has 14 residues. V was pared by 0 bases and J by 6 bases, with 12 bases between. CDR1 and CDR2 (germline): SGDLS, YYNGEE. DNA of the CDR3: TGTGCCAGCAGCGTAGTTACAGGGCTAGCTGAAGCTTTCTTT. This codes for CASSVVTGLAEAFF.

The CDR3 loop is CASSSGSDEQFF. Written as DNA, the CDR3 is TGTGCCAGCAGTAGCGGGTCGGATGAGCAGTTCTTC. V is TRBV6-6 and J is TRBJ2-1; tentatively, D is TRBD2 (6 bases). Germline V gene lookup returns CDR1 MNHNY and CDR2 SVGAGI (reference sequence). The V gene lost 5 bases and the J gene lost 8 bases, with 10 bases spanning the gap. The CDR3 loop spans 12 amino acids.

The V and J genes are TRBV9 and TRBJ1-1; D is possibly TRBD1 (5 bases). The CDR3 contains 15 residues. CDR1 and CDR2 from the germline V gene are SGDLS and YYNGEE. V lost 0 bases, J lost 3 bases, and 12 bases lay in between. DNA for the CDR3: TGTGCCAGCAGCGTAGATGGGGGGGTGGACACTGAAGCTTTCTTT. Translating gives CASSVDGGVDTEAFF.

The CDR3 region has the DNA TGTGCCTGGAGTTTCGGGGGGGGCACAGATACGCAGTATTTT. Protein: CAWSFGGGTDTQYF. The rearrangement joins TRBV30 to TRBJ2-3, with TRBD2 identical over 8 bases. V gave up 2 bases and J gave up 1 base; unmatched junction bases: 2. The CDR3 is 14 residues long. Germline assignment: CDR1 GTSNPN and CDR2 SVGIG (reference sequence).

This chain uses TRBV7-2 with TRBJ2-1; TRBD2 aligns across 10 bases. The J segment lost 5 bases and the V segment lost 1 base, leaving 5 bases of the junction unmatched. This CDR3 comprises 16 residues. Germline V gene lookup returns CDR1 SGHTA and CDR2 FQGNSA. Here the CDR3 reads CASSLGSSGGHNEQFF. Here the CDR3 DNA reads TGTGCCAGCAGCTTAGGATCTAGCGGGGGCCACAATGAGCAGTTCTTC.

This clonotype was found a few times. The V gene is TRBV10-3, the J gene TRBJ2-4, with D perhaps TRBD1 or TRBD2 (6 bases each). Germline V lookup: CDR1 ENHRY, CDR2 SYGVKD. V lost 2 bases, J lost 12 bases, and 17 bases lay in between. The CDR3 is 14 amino acids. The CDR3 nucleotides read TGTGCCATCAGTGAGATGGGGGGCTTGGATGGTCAGTACTTC. Protein product: CAISEMGGLDGQYF.